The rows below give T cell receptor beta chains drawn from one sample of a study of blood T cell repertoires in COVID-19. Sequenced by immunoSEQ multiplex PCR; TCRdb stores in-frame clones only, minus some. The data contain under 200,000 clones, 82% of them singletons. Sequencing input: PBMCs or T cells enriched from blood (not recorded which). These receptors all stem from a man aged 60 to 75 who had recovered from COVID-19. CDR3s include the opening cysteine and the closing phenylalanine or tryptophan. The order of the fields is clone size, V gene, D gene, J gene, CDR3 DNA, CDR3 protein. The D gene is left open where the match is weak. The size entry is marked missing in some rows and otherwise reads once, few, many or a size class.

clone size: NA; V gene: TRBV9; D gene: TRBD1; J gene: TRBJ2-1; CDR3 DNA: TGTGCCAGCAGCGCCAAGGAGGGGACAGGGGGTTACAATGAGCAGTTCTTC; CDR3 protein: CASSAKEGTGGYNEQFF
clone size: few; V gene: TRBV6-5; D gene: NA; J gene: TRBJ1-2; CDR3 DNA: TGTGCCAGCAGTCCCCCGGAGGGGGGCTACACCTTC; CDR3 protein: CASSPPEGGYTF
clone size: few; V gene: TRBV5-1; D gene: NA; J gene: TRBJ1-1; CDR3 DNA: TGCGCCAGCAGCTCCCAGGGCATGAACACTGAAGCTTTCTTT; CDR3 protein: CASSSQGMNTEAFF
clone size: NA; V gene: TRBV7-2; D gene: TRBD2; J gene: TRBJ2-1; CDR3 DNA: TGTGCCAGCAGCTTCGCAGCGGGGGGGCCGGGATATGAGCAGTTCTTC; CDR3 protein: CASSFAAGGPGYEQFF
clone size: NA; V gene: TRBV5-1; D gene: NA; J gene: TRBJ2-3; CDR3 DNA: TGCGCCAGCAGCTTGGGTGACAGCTGGGATACGCAGTATTTT; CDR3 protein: CASSLGDSWDTQYF
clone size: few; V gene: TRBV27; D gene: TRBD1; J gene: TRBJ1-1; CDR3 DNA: TGTGCCAGCAGACTGACAGGGACTAACACTGAAGCTTTCTTT; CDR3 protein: CASRLTGTNTEAFF
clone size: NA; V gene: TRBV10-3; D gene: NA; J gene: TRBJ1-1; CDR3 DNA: TGTGCCATCAGTGAACTAAGCGGACAGTTTATGAACACTGAAGCTTTCTTT; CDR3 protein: CAISELSGQFMNTEAFF
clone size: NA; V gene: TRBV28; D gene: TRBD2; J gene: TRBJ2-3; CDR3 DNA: TGTGCCAGCGGCCGTACTAGCGGGGGTTCCCGAGATACGCAGTATTTT; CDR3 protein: CASGRTSGGSRDTQYF
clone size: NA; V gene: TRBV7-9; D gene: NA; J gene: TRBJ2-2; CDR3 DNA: TGTGCCAGCAGCTTCAGGGTCGAAAGGGGCACCGGGGAGCTGTTTTTT; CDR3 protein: CASSFRVERGTGELFF
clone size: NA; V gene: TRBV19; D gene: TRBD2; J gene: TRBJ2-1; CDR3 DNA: TGTGCCAGTAGTCCCTTAGCGGGGGAAAGGGTGAATGAGCAGTTCTTC; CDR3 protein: CASSPLAGERVNEQFF
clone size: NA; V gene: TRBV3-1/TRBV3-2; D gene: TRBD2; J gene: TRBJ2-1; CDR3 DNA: TGTGCCAGCAGCTTCAGTAGCGGGACCTACAATGAGCAGTTCTTC; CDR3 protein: CASSFSSGTYNEQFF
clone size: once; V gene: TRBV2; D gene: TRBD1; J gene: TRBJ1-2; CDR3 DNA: TGTGCCAAGCAGGGGGCGAGTATCTATGGCTACACCTTC; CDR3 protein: CAKQGASIYGYTF
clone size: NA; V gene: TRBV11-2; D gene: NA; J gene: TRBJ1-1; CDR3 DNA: TGTGCCAGCAGCCGACAGCGATCGAACACTGAAGCTTTCTTT; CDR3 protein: CASSRQRSNTEAFF
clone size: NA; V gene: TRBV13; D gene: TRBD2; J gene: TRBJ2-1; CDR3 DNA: TGTGCCAGCAGCTCTACTAGCGGGAGTGTTGGGGGCAATGAGCAGTTCTTC; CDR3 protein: CASSSTSGSVGGNEQFF
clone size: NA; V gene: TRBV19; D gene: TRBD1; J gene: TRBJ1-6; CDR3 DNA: TGTGCCAGTACCACCGGGACAGCTAATTCACCCCTCCACTTT; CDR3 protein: CASTTGTANSPLHF
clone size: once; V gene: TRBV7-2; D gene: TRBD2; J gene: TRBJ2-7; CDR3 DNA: TGTGCCAGCAGCTTCCCGCTAGCGGGGTCCTACGAGCAGTACTTC; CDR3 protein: CASSFPLAGSYEQYF
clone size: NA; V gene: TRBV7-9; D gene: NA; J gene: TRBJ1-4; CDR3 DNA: TGTGCCAGCAGCCCGCTAGACGGAAGTAATGAAAAACTGTTTTTT; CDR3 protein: CASSPLDGSNEKLFF
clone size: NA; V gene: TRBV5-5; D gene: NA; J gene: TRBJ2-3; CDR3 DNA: TGTGCCAGCAGCTTGTTTGCGGGACGCACAGATACGCAGTATTTT; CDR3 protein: CASSLFAGRTDTQYF
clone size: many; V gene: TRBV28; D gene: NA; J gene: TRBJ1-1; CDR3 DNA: TGTGCCAGCAGTTTGGTAGGGGCCGCCTTGAACACTGAAGCTTTCTTT; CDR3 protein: CASSLVGAALNTEAFF
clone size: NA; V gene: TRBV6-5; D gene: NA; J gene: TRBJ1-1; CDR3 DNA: TGTGCCAGCAGTTACTCCGGAAGGGGAATGAACACTGAAGCTTTCTTT; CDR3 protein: CASSYSGRGMNTEAFF
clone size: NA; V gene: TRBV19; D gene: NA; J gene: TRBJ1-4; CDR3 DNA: TGTGCCACATCAAGAACAGGGAGCCCGGGTGAAAAACTGTTTTTT; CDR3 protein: CATSRTGSPGEKLFF
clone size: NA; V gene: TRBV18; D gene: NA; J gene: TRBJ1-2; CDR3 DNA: TGTGCCAGCTCACCACCACCACAGGGTTATGGCTACACCTTC; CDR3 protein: CASSPPPQGYGYTF
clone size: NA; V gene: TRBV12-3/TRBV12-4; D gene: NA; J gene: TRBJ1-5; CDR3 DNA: TGTGCCACATCTTTGGAGAATCAGCCCCAGCATTTT; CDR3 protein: CATSLENQPQHF
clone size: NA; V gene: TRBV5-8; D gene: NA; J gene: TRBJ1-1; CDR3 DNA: TGTGCCAGCAGCTTGGACAGTTCGACTGAAGCTTTCTTT; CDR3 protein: CASSLDSSTEAFF
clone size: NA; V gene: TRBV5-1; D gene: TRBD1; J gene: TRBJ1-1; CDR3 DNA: TGCGCCAGCAGCGCCGGGACAGGGATGAACACTGAAGCTTTCTTT; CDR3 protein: CASSAGTGMNTEAFF
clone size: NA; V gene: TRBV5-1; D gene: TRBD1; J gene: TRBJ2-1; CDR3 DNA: TGCGCCAGCAGGCCCGGGGCGGGCAGGGGGCAGGGGCAGTTCTTC; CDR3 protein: CASRPGAGRGQGQFF
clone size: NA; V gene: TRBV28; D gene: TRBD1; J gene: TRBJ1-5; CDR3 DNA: TGTGCCAGCCTGATATCGAGGGGGCGCTTAAGCAATCAGCCCCAGCATTTT; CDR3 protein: CASLISRGRLSNQPQHF
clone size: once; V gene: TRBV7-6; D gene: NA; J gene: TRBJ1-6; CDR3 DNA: TGTGCCAGCAGCTTAGCACGGACAAATTCACCCCTCCACTTT; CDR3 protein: CASSLARTNSPLHF
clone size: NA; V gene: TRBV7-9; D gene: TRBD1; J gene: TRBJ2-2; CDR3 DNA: TGTGCCAGCAGTCATAGGGACAGTGAACCTCCCGGGGAGCTGTTTTTT; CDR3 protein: CASSHRDSEPPGELFF
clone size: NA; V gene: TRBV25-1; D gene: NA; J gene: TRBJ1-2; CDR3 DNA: TGTGCCAGCCGCGGTAGTGGTCAGGGTTCGAGTCCGTACGGCTACACCTTC; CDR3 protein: CASRGSGQGSSPYGYTF
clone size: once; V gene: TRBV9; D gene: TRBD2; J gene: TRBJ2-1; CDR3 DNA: TGTGCCAGCAGCTTCACCGGGACTAGCGGGATCAATGAGCAGTTCTTC; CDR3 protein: CASSFTGTSGINEQFF
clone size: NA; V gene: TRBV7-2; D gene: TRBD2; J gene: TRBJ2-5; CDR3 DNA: TGTGCCAGCAGCTTAGGGGGCGGGAGTCAGACCCAGTACTTC; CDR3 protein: CASSLGGGSQTQYF
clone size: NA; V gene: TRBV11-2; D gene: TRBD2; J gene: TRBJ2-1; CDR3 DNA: TGTGCCAGCAGCTGGCCTAGCGGGGGAGGAGGTCCCAATGAGCAGTTCTTC; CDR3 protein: CASSWPSGGGGPNEQFF
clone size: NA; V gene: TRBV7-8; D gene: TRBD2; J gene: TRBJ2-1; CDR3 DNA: TGTGCCAGCAGCCTATGGACTAGCGGGGGGCAGAGTGAGCAGTTCTTC; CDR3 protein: CASSLWTSGGQSEQFF
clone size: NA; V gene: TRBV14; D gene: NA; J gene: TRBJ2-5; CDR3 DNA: TGTGCCAGCAGCCAAGATCAAAGCAGGGTGGAGACCCAGTACTTC; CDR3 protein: CASSQDQSRVETQYF
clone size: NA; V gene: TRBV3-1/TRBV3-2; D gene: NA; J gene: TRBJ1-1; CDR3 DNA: TGTGCCAGCAGCCACAAATTATACAGGGTCACTGAAGCTTTCTTT; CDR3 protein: CASSHKLYRVTEAFF
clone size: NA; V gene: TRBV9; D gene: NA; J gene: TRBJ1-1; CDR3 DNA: TGTGCCAGCAGCGTCTCAGGGGACACTGAAGCTTTCTTT; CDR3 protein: CASSVSGDTEAFF
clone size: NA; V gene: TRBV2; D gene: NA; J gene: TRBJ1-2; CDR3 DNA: TGTGCCAGCACAAGAGACCAGGATGGCTACACCTTC; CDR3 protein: CASTRDQDGYTF
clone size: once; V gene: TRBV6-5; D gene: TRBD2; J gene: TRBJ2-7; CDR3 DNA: TGTGCCAGCAGTTACGGAAATAGCGGGAACTGTTGCGAGCAGTACTTC; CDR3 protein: CASSYGNSGNCCEQYF
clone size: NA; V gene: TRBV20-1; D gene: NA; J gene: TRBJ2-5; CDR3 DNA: TGCAGTGCTATTGAAACGGGGAAGTACCAAGAGACCCAGTACTTC; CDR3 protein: CSAIETGKYQETQYF
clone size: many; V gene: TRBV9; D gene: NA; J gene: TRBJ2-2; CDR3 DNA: TGTGCCAGCAGCCCCCGAGGGTCCGGGGAGCTGTTTTTT; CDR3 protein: CASSPRGSGELFF
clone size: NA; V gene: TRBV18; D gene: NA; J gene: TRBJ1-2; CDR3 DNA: TGTGCCAGCTCACCACCGGGGCAAGGGGTCTATGGCTACACCTTC; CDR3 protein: CASSPPGQGVYGYTF
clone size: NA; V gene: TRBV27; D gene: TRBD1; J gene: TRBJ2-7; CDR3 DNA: TGTGCCAGCAGTCCCGGGACAGGGAAGTCCTACGAGCAGTACTTC; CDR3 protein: CASSPGTGKSYEQYF
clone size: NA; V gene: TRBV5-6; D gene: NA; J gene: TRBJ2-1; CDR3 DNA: TGTGCCAGCAGCTTGAGGGGGTCTGGGAACTCCTACAATGAGCAGTTCTTC; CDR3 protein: CASSLRGSGNSYNEQFF
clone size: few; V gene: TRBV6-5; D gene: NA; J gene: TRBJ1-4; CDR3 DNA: TGTGCCAGCAGTCATAATGAAAAACTGTTTTTT; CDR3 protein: CASSHNEKLFF
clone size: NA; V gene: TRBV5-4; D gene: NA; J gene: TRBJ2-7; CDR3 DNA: TGTGCCAGCAGCTTGGCCCCCGGGGTCTCCTACGAGCAGTACTTC; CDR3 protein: CASSLAPGVSYEQYF
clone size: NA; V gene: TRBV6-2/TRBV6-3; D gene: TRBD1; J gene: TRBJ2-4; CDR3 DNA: TGTGCCAGCAGTTACGGAGTGGCAGGGGGCGCGGACATTCAGTACTTC; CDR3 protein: CASSYGVAGGADIQYF
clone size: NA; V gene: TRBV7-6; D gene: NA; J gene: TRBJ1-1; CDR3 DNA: TGTGCCAGCAGCGCCACAGGTATGAACACTGAAGCTTTCTTT; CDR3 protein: CASSATGMNTEAFF
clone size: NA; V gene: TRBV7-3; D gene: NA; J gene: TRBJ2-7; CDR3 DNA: TGTGCCAGCAGCCTGGGGGGGCAGTCCTACGAGCAGTACTTC; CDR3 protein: CASSLGGQSYEQYF
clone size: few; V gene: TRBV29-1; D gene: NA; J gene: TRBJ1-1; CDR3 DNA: TGCAGCGCGGGAGGCAGGGGCACTGAAGCTTTCTTT; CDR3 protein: CSAGGRGTEAFF
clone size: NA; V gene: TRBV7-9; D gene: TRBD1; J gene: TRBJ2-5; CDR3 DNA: TGTGCCAGCAGCGCTGGGACAGGGCTTAAGTGGGAGACCCAGTACTTC; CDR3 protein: CASSAGTGLKWETQYF
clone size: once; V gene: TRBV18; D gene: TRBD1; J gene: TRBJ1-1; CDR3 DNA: TGTGCCAGCTGCGACAGGGTTGAAGCTTTCTTT; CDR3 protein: CASCDRVEAFF
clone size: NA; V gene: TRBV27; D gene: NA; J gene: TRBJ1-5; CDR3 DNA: TGTGCCAGCAGTTTGACACAATTCAATCAGCCCCAGCATTTT; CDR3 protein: CASSLTQFNQPQHF
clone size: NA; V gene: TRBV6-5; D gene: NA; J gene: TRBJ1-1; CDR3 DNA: TGTGCCAGCGGAAGGGGCAGGGACACTGAAGCTTTCTTT; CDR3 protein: CASGRGRDTEAFF
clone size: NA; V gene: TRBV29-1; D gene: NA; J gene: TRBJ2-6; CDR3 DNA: TGCAGCGTTCGCGGCTCTGGGGCCAACGTCCTGACTTTC; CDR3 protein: CSVRGSGANVLTF
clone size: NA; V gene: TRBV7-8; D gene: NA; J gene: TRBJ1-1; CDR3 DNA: TGTGCCAGCAGCTTTGGGGGGGCGCGGATGAACACTGAAGCTTTCTTT; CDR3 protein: CASSFGGARMNTEAFF
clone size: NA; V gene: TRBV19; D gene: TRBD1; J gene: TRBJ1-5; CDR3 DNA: TGTGCCAGTAGTGGGGACAGGGGGAATCAGCCCCAGCATTTT; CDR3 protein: CASSGDRGNQPQHF